Following are 11 T cell receptor beta chains from one sample sequenced in a study of blood T cells in healthy people across ages. For the second PCR, which ran for about 6 to 11 cycles, a sample-barcoded 5' primer and a J-beta primer mix were used. In TCRdb, the 5' RACE reads were re-called with MiXCR into one record per CDR3 protein. Of about 900,000 distinct CDR3 sequences in the sample, less than 80% were seen once. The sequenced sample consisted of blood. These receptor sequences come from a man aged 25-45 years in good health.

This clonotype showed up just once. The chain combines TRBV30 with TRBJ2-7, with 11 positions matching TRBD2. Germline assignment: CDR1 GTSNPN and CDR2 SVGIG (reference sequence). V lost 4 bases to trimming and J lost 3 bases; unmatched junction nucleotides: 11. CDR3 length: 16 amino acids. The DNA of the CDR3 is TGTGCCTGGATGCTAGCGGGGGGCGACAATTACTACGAGCAGTACTTC. Translating it yields CAWMLAGGDNYYEQYF.

As for this clonotype: One end of the junction is discordant with germline, which a read error may explain. J is TRBJ1-2 and V is TRBV6-5; 9 bases are a match to TRBD1. Looked up from germline, CDR1 is MNHEY and CDR2 is SVGAGI. The CDR3 is 13 residues long. The CDR3 sequence is CASRADRGRGSTF. As DNA, the CDR3 is TGTGCCAGCAGGGCGGACAGGGGACGAGGCTCCACCTTC.

J is TRBJ1-2 and V is TRBV6-5; D ambiguous. Trimming left V 8 bases short and J 1 base short, with 14 bases between. The CDR3 spans 14 residues. In germline, CDR1 is MNHEY, CDR2 SVGAGI. CDR3 coding DNA: TGTGCCAGCCGTGGTTCAGGCTATAACTATGGCTACACCTTC. It encodes CASRGSGYNYGYTF.

This chain links TRBV4-1 with TRBJ2-3, with 7 positions matching TRBD1. Germline V gives CDR1 MGHRA, CDR2 YSYEKL. This CDR3 has 15 residues. Trimming cost V 5 bases and J 2 bases; bases outside gene matches: 7. CDR3 region: CASSTRTGTTDTQYF. CDR3 nucleotide sequence: TGCGCCAGCAGCACCCGGACAGGAACCACAGATACGCAGTATTTT.

This chain connects TRBV7-9 to TRBJ1-2, with D possibly matching TRBD1 (6 bases). This CDR3 comprises 13 residues. V was cut by 3 bases and J by 7 bases, with 12 bases left in between. Germline V gives CDR1 SEHNR, CDR2 FQNEAQ (reference sequence). The CDR3 reads CASSFGGPSGYTF. DNA of the CDR3: TGTGCCAGCAGCTTTGGGGGGCCTTCTGGCTACACCTTC.

V is TRBV29-1 and J is TRBJ2-3, with unresolved D. This CDR3 has 13 amino acids. Germline loops: CDR1 SQVTM, CDR2 ANQGSEA. Trimming stripped 2 bases from V and 4 bases from J, with 10 bases between. CDR3 region: CSVEPQGADTQYF. CDR3 in DNA: TGCAGCGTTGAACCCCAAGGCGCAGATACGCAGTATTTT.

The chain carries TRBV7-2 and TRBJ2-1, with a weak D call TRBD1 (7 bases). Germline loops: CDR1 SGHTA, CDR2 FQGNSA. Trimming pared 1 base from V and 4 bases from J, leaving 20 bases between. This CDR3 has 18 residues. Here the CDR3 DNA reads TGTGCCAGCAGCTTAGGGCCCAGGGGGGACGGATATTACAATGAGCAGTTCTTC. It codes for CASSLGPRGDGYYNEQFF.

This chain's CDR3 is CASSSLLVPEQFF. DNA of the CDR3: TGTGCCAGCAGTTCCTTACTAGTTCCCGAGCAGTTCTTC. The J gene is TRBJ2-1, the V gene TRBV27, with a possible D match to TRBD2 (5 bases). Germline CDR1 reads MNHEY; CDR2 reads SMNVEV (reference sequence). The V end was cut by 4 bases, the J end by 10 bases, with 14 bases between. The CDR3 runs to 13 residues.

CDR3 sequence reads: CASSGTRPWSEQYF. The CDR3 DNA follows: TGTGCCAGCAGCGGGACTAGGCCTTGGTCCGAGCAGTACTTC. The rearrangement uses TRBV9 and TRBJ2-4; 7 nucleotides line up with TRBD2. Matching the DNA end better, TRBJ2-7 makes the J call doubtful. The CDR3 loop spans 14 amino acids. Looked up from germline, CDR1 is SGDLS and CDR2 is YYNGEE.

This clonotype appeared a few times. The rearrangement uses TRBV4-2 and TRBJ2-1; 13 nucleotides line up with TRBD2. J gave up 4 bases and V 5 bases, and 5 bases lay outside the gene matches. The CDR3 has 16 amino acids. Looked up from germline, CDR1 is LGHNA and CDR2 is YNFKEQ. CDR3 amino acids: CASSEGLAGKYNEQFF. For the CDR3, the DNA is TGTGCCAGCAGCGAGGGACTAGCGGGAAAATACAATGAGCAGTTCTTC.

In this sample, this clonotype turned up once. The genes are TRBV5-1 and TRBJ2-3; TRBD1 matches at 8 bases. This CDR3 has 17 amino acids. V trimming: 2 bases; J trimming: 4 bases; junction bases outside the gene matches: 12. Per germline, CDR1 SGHRS and CDR2 YFSETQ. In nucleotides, the CDR3 is TGCGCCAGCAGCTTCCCCCTGCCAGGACAGGGTGCAGATACGCAGTATTTT. Amino acid sequence: CASSFPLPGQGADTQYF.